These 9 T cell receptor beta chains originate from one sample sequenced in a study of blood T cell repertoires in COVID-19. Sequencing was performed with immunoSEQ multiplex PCR; in TCRdb, only in-frame clones are kept and a portion is missing. The repertoire has around 100,000 clones, 70% to 90% of them found once; the top ten carry about 3.5%. Sequenced: peripheral blood. The receptor source for this set is a woman between 55 and 75 years old with acute or convalescent COVID-19.

V is TRBV29-1 and J is TRBJ1-4, with 9 bases lining up with TRBD1. The V gene's germline CDR1 is SQVTM and CDR2 ANQGSEA. The J segment lost 7 bases and the V segment lost 7 bases, leaving 7 bases of the junction unmatched. This CDR3 spans 13 amino acids. The CDR3 DNA follows: TGCAGCGCTCGGGACAGGGCAAGTGAAAAACTGTTTTTT. It encodes CSARDRASEKLFF.

V gene TRBV7-9 combines with J gene TRBJ2-5; D uncertain. The germline CDR1 and CDR2 sequences are SEHNR and FQNEAQ (reference sequence). Trimming stripped 5 bases from V and 0 bases from J, with 10 bases between. The CDR3 runs 14 residues. The CDR3 bases are TGTGCCAGCAGCAACAGTATGTACCAAGAGACCCAGTACTTC. Residues: CASSNSMYQETQYF.

This sequence joins TRBV28 and TRBJ1-4; D is perhaps TRBD1 (6 bases). The CDR3 extends over 16 amino acids. The germline V gene has CDR1 MDHEN and CDR2 SYDVKM. V lost 3 bases to trimming and J lost 8 bases, with 19 bases between them. CDR3 nucleotide sequence: TGTGCCAGCAGTTTGGGTGGCAGGGGTCGGAAAGAAAAACTGTTTTTT. Translation gives CASSLGGRGRKEKLFF.

The chain combines TRBV7-3 with TRBJ1-5, with D unresolved. CDR3 length equals 19 residues. Germline CDR1 and CDR2: SGHTA and FQGTGA. The V and J ends lost 3 bases and 6 bases respectively, with 27 bases between them. The CDR3 region is CASSFDSTLHKSPVQPQHF. The CDR3 coding sequence is TGTGCCAGCAGCTTTGACTCGACTCTCCATAAGTCCCCTGTTCAGCCCCAGCATTTT.

The chain combines TRBV9 with TRBJ1-4; TRBD1 agrees at 8 bases. This CDR3 is 15 amino acids long. Per germline, CDR1 SGDLS and CDR2 YYNGEE. After removal of 4 bases from V and 5 bases from J, the junction contained 7 bases not matched to a gene. CDR3 amino acids: CASSSYRGTNEKLFF. The CDR3 DNA reads TGTGCCAGCAGCTCCTACAGGGGGACCAATGAAAAACTGTTTTTT.

The chain employs TRBV11-3 and TRBJ1-1; 7 nucleotides match TRBD1. V lost 4 bases and J lost 1; bases outside the gene matches: 3. Germline CDR1 reads SGHNT; CDR2 reads YENEEA. The CDR3 sequence is 14 residues long. In DNA form, the CDR3 reads TGTGCCAGCAGCTCGGGACAGTCGAACACTGAAGCTTTCTTT. Translating gives CASSSGQSNTEAFF.

The V and J genes are TRBV11-3 and TRBJ1-1; no clear D gene. Trimming stripped 2 bases from V and 3 bases from J, with 7 bases between. The germline CDR1 and CDR2 sequences are SGHNT and YENEEA. The CDR3 sequence is 13 residues long. CDR3 sequence reads: CASSLSRDTEAFF. The DNA of the CDR3 is TGTGCCAGCAGCTTATCGCGCGACACTGAAGCTTTCTTT. The full variable domain, its missing parts supplied by reference TRBV11-3 and TRBJ1-1, is EAGVVQSPRYKIIEKKQPVAFWCNPISGHNTLYWYLQNLGQGPELLIRYENEEAVDDSQLPKDRFSAERLKGVDSTLKIQPAELGDSAVYLCASSLSRDTEAFFGQGTRLTVV.

The V and J genes are TRBV6-1 and TRBJ1-5; unclear D gene. Germline V lookup: CDR1 MNHNS, CDR2 SASEGT. Trimming stripped 3 bases from V and 0 bases from J, with 6 bases between. The CDR3 is made up of 14 amino acids. The CDR3 DNA reads TGTGCCAGCAGTGAGAGGTATAGCAATCAGCCCCAGCATTTT. Its translation: CASSERYSNQPQHF.

The V and J genes are TRBV16 and TRBJ2-7; 12 nucleotides align to TRBD2. Germline values: CDR1 KGHSY, CDR2 FQNENV. There are 17 residues in the CDR3. J lost 5 bases, V lost 4 bases, and 12 bases had no gene match. CDR3 amino acids: CASSRPPGLAGFNEQYF. The CDR3 nucleotides are TGTGCCAGCAGCCGACCCCCCGGACTAGCGGGATTCAACGAGCAGTACTTC.